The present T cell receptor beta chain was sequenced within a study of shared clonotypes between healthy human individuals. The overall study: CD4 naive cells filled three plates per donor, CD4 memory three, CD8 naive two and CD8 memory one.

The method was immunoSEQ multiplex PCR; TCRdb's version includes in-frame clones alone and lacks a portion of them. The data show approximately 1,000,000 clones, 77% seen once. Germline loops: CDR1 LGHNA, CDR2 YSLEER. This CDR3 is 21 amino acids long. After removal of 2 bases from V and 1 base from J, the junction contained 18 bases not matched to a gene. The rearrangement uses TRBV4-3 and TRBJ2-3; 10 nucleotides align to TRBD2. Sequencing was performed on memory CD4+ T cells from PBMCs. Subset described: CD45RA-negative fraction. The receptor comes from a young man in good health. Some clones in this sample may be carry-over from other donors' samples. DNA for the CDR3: TGCGCCAGCAGCCAATACCCGGGCCTAGCGGGAGAGATGAGGGGCACAGATACGCAGTATTTT. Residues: CASSQYPGLAGEMRGTDTQYF.